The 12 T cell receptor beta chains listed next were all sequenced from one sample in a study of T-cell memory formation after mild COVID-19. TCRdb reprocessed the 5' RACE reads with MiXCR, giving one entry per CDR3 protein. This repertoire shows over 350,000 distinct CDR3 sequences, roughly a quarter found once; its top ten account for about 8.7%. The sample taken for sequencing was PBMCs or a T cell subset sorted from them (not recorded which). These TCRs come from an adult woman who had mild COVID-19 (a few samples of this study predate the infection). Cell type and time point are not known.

The CDR3 bases are TGTGCCAGCAGTTACGTGGGGGTGGGGAAAGATACGCAGTATTTT. This sequence encodes CASSYVGVGKDTQYF. This sequence joins TRBV6-6 and TRBJ2-3; possibly TRBD1 or TRBD2 for D (5 bases each). This CDR3 is built from 15 residues. Trimming took off 2 bases at V and 5 bases at J, with 14 bases between the two ends. Germline lookup yields CDR1 MNHNY and CDR2 SVGAGI (reference sequence).

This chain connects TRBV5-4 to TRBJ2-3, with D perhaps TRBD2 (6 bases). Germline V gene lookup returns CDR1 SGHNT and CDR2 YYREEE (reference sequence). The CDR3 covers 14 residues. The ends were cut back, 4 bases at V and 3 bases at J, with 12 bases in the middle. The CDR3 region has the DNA TGTGCCAGCAGCACCAGACTAGTGACAGATACGCAGTATTTT. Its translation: CASSTRLVTDTQYF.

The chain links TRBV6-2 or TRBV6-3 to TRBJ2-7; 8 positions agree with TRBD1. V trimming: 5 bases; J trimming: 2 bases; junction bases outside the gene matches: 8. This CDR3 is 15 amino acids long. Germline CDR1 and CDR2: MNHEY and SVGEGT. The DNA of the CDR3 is TGTGCCAGCAGTCCCCTCCGGGACAGGACCTACGAGCAGTACTTC. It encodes CASSPLRDRTYEQYF.

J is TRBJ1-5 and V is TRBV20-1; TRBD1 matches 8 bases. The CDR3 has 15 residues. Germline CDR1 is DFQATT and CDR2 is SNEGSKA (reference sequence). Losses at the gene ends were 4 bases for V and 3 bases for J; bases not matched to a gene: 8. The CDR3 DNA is TGCAGTGCTACCAACCCAGGGGGCCTCAATCAGCCCCAGCATTTT. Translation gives CSATNPGGLNQPQHF.

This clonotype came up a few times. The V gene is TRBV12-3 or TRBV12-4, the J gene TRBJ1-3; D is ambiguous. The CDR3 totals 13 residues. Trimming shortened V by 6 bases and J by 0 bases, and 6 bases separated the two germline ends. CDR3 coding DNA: TGTGCCAGCAGCCGGACCTCTGGAAACACCATATATTTT. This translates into CASSRTSGNTIYF.

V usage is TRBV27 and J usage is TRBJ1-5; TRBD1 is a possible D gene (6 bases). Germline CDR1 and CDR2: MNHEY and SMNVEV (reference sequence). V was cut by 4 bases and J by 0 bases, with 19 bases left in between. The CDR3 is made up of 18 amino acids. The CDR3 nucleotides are TGTGCCAGCAGTTACGGGGGGCCGGGAGCTTATAGCAATCAGCCCCAGCATTTT. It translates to CASSYGGPGAYSNQPQHF.

The CDR3 DNA reads TGTGCCAGCAGTGGGATAGCCAAAAACATTCAGTACTTC. This codes for CASSGIAKNIQYF. The V and J genes are TRBV6-1 and TRBJ2-4, with D unclear. The CDR3 extends over 13 amino acids. In germline, CDR1 is MNHNS, CDR2 SASEGT. V lost 4 bases, J lost 0 bases, and 4 bases lay in between.

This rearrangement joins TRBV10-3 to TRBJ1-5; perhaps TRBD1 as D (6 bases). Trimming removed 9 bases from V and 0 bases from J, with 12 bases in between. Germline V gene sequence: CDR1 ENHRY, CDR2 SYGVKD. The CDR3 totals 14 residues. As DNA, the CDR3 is TGTGCCATTGCAAACAGGGATAGCAATCAGCCCCAGCATTTT. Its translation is CAIANRDSNQPQHF.

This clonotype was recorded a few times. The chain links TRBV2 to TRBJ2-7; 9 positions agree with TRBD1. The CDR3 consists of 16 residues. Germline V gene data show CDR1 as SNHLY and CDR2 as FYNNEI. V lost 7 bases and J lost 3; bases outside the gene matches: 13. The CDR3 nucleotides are TGTGCCAGCACCCCCGAACAGGGGGCTTGGGGCTACGAGCAGTACTTC. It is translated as CASTPEQGAWGYEQYF.

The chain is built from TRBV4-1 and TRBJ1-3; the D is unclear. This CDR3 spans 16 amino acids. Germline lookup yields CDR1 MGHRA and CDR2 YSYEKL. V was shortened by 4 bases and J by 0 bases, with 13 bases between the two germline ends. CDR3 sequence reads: CASSLMARRSGNTIYF. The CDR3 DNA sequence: TGCGCCAGCAGCCTGATGGCCAGGCGCTCTGGAAACACCATATATTTT.

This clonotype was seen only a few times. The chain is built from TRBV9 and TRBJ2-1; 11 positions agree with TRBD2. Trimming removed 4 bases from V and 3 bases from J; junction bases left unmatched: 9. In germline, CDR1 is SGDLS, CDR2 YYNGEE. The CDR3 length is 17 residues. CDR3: CASSTKEGLAVYNEQFF. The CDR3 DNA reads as TGTGCCAGCAGCACGAAGGAGGGACTAGCGGTCTACAATGAGCAGTTCTTC.

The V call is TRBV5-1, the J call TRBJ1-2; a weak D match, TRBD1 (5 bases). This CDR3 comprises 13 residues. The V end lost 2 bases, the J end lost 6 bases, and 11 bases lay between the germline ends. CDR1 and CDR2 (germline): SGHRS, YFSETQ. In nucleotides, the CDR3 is TGCGCCAGCAGCTTCGAAGGGGCTGATGGCTACACCTTC. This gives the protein CASSFEGADGYTF.